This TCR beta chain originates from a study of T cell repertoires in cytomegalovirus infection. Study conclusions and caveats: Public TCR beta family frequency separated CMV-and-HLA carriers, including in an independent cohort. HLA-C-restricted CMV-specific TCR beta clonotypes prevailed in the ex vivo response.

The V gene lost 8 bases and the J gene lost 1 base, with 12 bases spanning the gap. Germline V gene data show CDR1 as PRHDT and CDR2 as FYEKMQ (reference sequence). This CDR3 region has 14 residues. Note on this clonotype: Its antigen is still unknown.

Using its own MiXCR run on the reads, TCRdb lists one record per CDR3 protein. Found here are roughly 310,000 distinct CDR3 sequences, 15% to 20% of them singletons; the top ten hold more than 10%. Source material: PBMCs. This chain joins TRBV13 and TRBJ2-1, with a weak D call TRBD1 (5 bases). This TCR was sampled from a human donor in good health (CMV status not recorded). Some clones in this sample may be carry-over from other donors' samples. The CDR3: CASSGGASYNEQFF. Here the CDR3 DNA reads TGTGCCAGCTCAGGTGGGGCGTCCTACAATGAGCAGTTCTTC.